Here is one TCR beta chain with its context. The data derive from a study of cytomegalovirus exposure and HLA in healthy donors. The PCR employed 60 Vbeta primers together with 13 Jbeta primers. Assay used: immunoSEQ multiplex PCR; TCRdb lists only in-frame clones, some missing. The sample lists 150,000 to 200,000 clones; around three quarters were seen once. The sequenced material came from PBMCs. The TCR originated in a woman aged 25 to 39 in good health and CMV-seropositive.

Written as DNA, the CDR3 is TGTGCCAGCAGCCACAGGGGAGCTAACTATGGCTACACCTTC. Translated: CASSHRGANYGYTF. The V and J genes are TRBV28 and TRBJ1-2, with 7 bases fitting TRBD1. Germline CDR1 reads MDHEN; CDR2 reads SYDVKM. The V gene end was trimmed by 6 bases and the J gene end by 0 bases; junction bases not matched to a gene: 4. CDR3 length equals 14 residues.